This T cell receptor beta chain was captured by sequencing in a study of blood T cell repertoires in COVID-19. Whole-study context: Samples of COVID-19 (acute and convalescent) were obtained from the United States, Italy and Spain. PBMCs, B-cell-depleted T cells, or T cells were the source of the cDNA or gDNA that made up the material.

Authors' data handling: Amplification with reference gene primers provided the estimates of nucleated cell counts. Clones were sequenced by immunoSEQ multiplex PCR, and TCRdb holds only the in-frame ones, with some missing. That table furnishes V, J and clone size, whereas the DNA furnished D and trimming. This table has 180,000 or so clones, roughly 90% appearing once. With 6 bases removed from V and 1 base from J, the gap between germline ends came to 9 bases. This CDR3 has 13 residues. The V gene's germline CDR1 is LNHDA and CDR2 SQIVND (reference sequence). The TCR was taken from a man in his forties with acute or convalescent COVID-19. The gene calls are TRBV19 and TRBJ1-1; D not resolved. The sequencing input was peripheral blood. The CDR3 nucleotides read TGTGCCAGTAGAGAGACACCGAACACTGAAGCTTTCTTT. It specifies CASRETPNTEAFF.